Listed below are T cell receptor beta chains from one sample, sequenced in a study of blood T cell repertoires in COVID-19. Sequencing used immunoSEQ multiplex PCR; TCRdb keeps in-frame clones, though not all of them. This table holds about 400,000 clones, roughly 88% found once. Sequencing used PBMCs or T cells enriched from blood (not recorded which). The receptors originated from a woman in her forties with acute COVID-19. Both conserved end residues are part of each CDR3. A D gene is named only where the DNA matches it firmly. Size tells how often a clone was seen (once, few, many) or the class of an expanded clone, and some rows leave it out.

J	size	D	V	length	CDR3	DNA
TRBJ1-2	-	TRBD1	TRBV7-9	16	CASSLGQGYLFYGYTF	TGTGCCAGCAGCCTTGGACAGGGTTACCTGTTCTATGGCTACACCTTC
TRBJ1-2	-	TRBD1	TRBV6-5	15	CASSYSGTGYYGYTF	TGTGCCAGCAGTTACTCCGGGACAGGGTACTATGGCTACACCTTC
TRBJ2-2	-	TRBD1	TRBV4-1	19	CASSQVVRDRGHHTGELFF	TGCGCCAGCAGCCAAGTGGTTCGGGACAGGGGTCATCACACCGGGGAGCTGTTTTTT
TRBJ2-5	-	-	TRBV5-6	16	CASSFFIGVSKETQYF	TGTGCCAGCAGCTTTTTTATAGGGGTCTCAAAAGAGACCCAGTACTTC
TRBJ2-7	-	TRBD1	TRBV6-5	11	CASSSSGTDYF	TGTGCCAGCAGTTCCTCCGGGACAGACTACTTC
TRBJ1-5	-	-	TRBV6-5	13	CASKRGSNQPQHF	TGTGCCAGCAAAAGGGGTAGCAATCAGCCCCAGCATTTT
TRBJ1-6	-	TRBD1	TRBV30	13	CAWRTGDNSPLHF	TGTGCCTGGCGGACAGGGGATAATTCACCCCTCCACTTT
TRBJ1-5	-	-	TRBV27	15	CASSSGHYSNQPQHF	TGTGCCAGCAGTTCCGGACACTATAGCAATCAGCCCCAGCATTTT
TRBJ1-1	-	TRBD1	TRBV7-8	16	CASSLVRGQGYTEAFF	TGTGCCAGCAGCTTAGTTCGCGGACAGGGGTACACTGAAGCTTTCTTT
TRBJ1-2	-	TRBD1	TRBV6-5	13	CASRLDRASDYTF	TGTGCCAGCAGGTTAGACAGGGCGAGCGACTACACCTTC
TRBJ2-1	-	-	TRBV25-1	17	CASSPRGGATPYNEQFF	TGTGCCAGCAGCCCAAGGGGCGGGGCCACCCCTTACAATGAGCAGTTCTTC
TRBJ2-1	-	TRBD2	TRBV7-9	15	CASSLASGGENEQFF	TGTGCCAGCAGCTTAGCCAGCGGGGGGGAAAATGAGCAGTTCTTC
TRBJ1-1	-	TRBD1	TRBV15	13	CATSGTGLPEAFF	TGTGCCACCAGCGGGACAGGGTTACCTGAAGCTTTCTTT
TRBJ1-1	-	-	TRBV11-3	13	CASSLAGNTEAFF	TGTGCCAGCAGCTTAGCGGGGAACACTGAAGCTTTCTTT
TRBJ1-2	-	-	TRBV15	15	CATSRDNQGNYGYTF	TGTGCCACCAGCAGAGATAATCAGGGAAACTATGGCTACACCTTC
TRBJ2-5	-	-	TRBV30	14	CAWSVWDSGETQYF	TGTGCCTGGAGTGTCTGGGACTCCGGGGAGACCCAGTACTTC
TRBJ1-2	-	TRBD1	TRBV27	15	CASSLRYRGEEGYTF	TGTGCCAGCAGTTTAAGGTACAGGGGGGAGGAAGGCTACACCTTC
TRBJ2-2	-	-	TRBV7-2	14	CASSLRQGNGELFF	TGTGCCAGCAGCTTAAGGCAGGGAAACGGGGAGCTGTTTTTT
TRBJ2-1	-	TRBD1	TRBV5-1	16	CASSLMTGGSYNEQFF	TGCGCCAGCAGCTTGATGACAGGGGGCTCCTACAATGAGCAGTTCTTC
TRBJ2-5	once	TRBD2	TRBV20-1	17	CSASPSGGAVDQETQYF	TGCAGTGCTAGTCCTAGCGGGGGGGCTGTCGACCAAGAGACCCAGTACTTC
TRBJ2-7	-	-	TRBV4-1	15	CASSQVVSGVYEQYF	TGCGCCAGCAGCCAAGTAGTCTCCGGGGTTTACGAGCAGTACTTC
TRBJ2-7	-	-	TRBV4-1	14	CASSQDRRGYEQYF	TGCGCCAGCAGCCAAGATCGCCGGGGTTACGAGCAGTACTTC
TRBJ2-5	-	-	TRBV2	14	CASTSMGLQETQYF	TGTGCCAGCACCTCTATGGGCCTTCAAGAGACCCAGTACTTC
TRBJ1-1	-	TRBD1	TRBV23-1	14	CASSQGRGRTEAFF	TGCGCCAGCAGTCAGGGCAGGGGGAGGACTGAAGCTTTCTTT
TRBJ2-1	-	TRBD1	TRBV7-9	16	CASSLGGQGFYNEQFF	TGTGCCAGCAGCTTAGGGGGACAGGGCTTCTACAATGAGCAGTTCTTC
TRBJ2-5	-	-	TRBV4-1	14	CASSQDPGGGTQYF	TGCGCCAGCAGCCAAGATCCAGGGGGAGGGACCCAGTACTTC
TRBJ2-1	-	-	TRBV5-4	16	CASSLRSARIYNEQFF	TGTGCCAGCAGCTTGAGGTCAGCGCGGATTTACAATGAGCAGTTCTTC
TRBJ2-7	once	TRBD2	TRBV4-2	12	CASSPGGGEQYF	TGTGCCAGCAGCCCTGGCGGGGGCGAGCAGTACTTC
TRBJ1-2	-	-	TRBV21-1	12	CASSWGQFGYTF	TGTGCCAGCAGCTGGGGCCAGTTTGGCTACACCTTC
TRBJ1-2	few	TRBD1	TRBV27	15	CASSLGGTGPNGYTF	TGTGCCAGCAGTTTAGGGGGGACAGGGCCAAACGGCTACACCTTC
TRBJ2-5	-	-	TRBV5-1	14	CASSLGLADAAQYF	TGCGCCAGCAGCTTGGGACTTGCCGACGCGGCCCAGTACTTC
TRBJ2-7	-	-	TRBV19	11	CASSWRGEQYF	TGTGCCAGTAGTTGGAGGGGCGAGCAGTACTTC
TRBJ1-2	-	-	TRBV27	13	CASSWGGRGGYTF	TGTGCCAGCAGTTGGGGAGGACGGGGTGGCTACACCTTC
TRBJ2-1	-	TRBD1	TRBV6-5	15	CASRGGTGGYNEQFF	TGTGCCAGCAGGGGAGGGACAGGGGGCTACAATGAGCAGTTCTTC
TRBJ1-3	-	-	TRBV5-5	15	CASSLSDFSGNTIYF	TGTGCCAGCAGCTTGTCGGACTTCTCTGGAAACACCATATATTTT
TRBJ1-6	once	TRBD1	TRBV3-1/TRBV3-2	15	CASSQTWTGDSPLHF	TGTGCCAGCAGCCAAACTTGGACAGGCGATTCACCCCTCCACTTT
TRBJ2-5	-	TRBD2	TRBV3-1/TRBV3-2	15	CASSQGLAGKETQYF	TGTGCCAGCAGCCAAGGACTAGCGGGGAAAGAGACCCAGTACTTC
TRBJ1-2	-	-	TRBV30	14	CAWMADRLNYGYTF	TGTGCCTGGATGGCGGACAGACTAAACTATGGCTACACCTTC
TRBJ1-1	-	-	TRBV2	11	CASRDSGGAFF	TGTGCCAGCAGGGACTCTGGTGGAGCTTTCTTT
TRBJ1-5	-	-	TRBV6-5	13	CASTRNSNQPQHF	TGTGCCAGCACGAGGAATAGCAATCAGCCCCAGCATTTT
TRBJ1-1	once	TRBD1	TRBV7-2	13	CASSYDRATEAFF	TGTGCCAGCAGTTATGACAGGGCCACTGAAGCTTTCTTT
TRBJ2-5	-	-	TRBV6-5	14	CASSPLDSSTTQYF	TGTGCCAGCAGTCCCTTGGACAGTTCGACGACCCAGTACTTC
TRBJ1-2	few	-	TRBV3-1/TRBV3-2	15	CASSRNTESNYGYTF	TGTGCCAGCAGCCGCAACACAGAATCCAACTATGGCTACACCTTC
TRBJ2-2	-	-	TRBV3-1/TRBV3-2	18	CASSQYRVVAPNTGELFF	TGTGCCAGCAGCCAATACCGCGTGGTAGCGCCGAACACCGGGGAGCTGTTTTTT
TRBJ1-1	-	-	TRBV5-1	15	CASSSLWQGNTEAFF	TGCGCCAGCAGCTCGCTTTGGCAGGGGAACACTGAAGCTTTCTTT
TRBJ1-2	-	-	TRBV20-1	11	CSASSGSGYTF	TGCAGTGCTAGTTCAGGGTCGGGCTACACCTTC
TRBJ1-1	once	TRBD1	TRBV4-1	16	CASSLPPQGTDTEAFF	TGCGCCAGCAGCCTCCCACCTCAGGGGACAGACACTGAAGCTTTCTTT
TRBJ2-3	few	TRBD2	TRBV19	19	CASSGMTSGGHPSTDTQYF	TGTGCCAGTAGTGGCATGACTAGCGGGGGACACCCTAGCACAGATACGCAGTATTTT
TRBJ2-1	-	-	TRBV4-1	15	CASSQEEMGEYEQFF	TGCGCCAGCAGCCAAGAAGAAATGGGAGAGTATGAGCAGTTCTTC
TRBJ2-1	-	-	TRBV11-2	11	CASSLGGEQFF	TGTGCCAGCAGCTTAGGAGGTGAGCAGTTCTTC
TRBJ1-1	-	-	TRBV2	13	CASTKGGSTEAFF	TGTGCCAGCACGAAGGGGGGGAGCACTGAAGCTTTCTTT
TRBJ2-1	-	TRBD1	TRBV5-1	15	CASSARTGDGNEQFF	TGCGCCAGCAGCGCGCGGACAGGGGACGGCAATGAGCAGTTCTTC
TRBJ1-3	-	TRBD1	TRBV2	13	CASGEGQGNTIYF	TGTGCCAGCGGTGAGGGACAGGGGAACACCATATATTTT
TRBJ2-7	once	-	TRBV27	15	CASSLSTPSPYEQYF	TGTGCCAGCAGTTTATCGACTCCTTCCCCCTACGAGCAGTACTTC
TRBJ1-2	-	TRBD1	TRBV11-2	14	CASSSRTGNYGYTF	TGTGCCAGCAGTTCTCGGACAGGGAACTATGGCTACACCTTC
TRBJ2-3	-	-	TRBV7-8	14	CASSSLLSTDTQYF	TGTGCCAGCAGCTCCCTTTTGAGCACAGATACGCAGTATTTT
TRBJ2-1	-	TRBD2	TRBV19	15	CASSLMRGAGEEQFF	TGTGCCAGTAGTTTGATGCGGGGGGCCGGGGAAGAGCAGTTCTTC
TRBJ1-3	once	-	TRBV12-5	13	CASGPSGGNTIYF	TGTGCTAGTGGTCCCTCCGGTGGAAACACCATATATTTT
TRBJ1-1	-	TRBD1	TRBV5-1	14	CASSLGSGGTEAFF	TGCGCCAGCAGCTTGGGGTCAGGGGGGACTGAAGCTTTCTTT